These 3 T cell receptor beta chains were sequenced from one sample in a study of blood T cell repertoires in COVID-19. Produced via immunoSEQ multiplex PCR; TCRdb's table is partial and in-frame only. The data contain 210,000 or so clones, around 86% of them singletons. Sequencing was done on a sample of peripheral blood. The origin of the receptors is a man over 45 with acute or convalescent COVID-19.

The chain recombines TRBV7-6 with TRBJ1-1, with 7 bases identical to TRBD1. CDR1 is SGHVS and CDR2 is FNYEAQ in the germline V gene. The J segment lost 4 bases and the V segment lost 5 bases, leaving 10 bases of the junction unmatched. This CDR3 has 15 residues. This CDR3 is CASSLRQGTGTEAFF. For the CDR3, the DNA is TGTGCCAGCAGCCTCCGACAGGGCACGGGCACTGAAGCTTTCTTT.

V and J are TRBV6-5 and TRBJ1-6; 9 positions match TRBD1. The CDR3 is 15 amino acids. J was trimmed by 7 bases and V by 4 bases; bases with no gene match: 5. Germline CDR1 is MNHEY and CDR2 is SVGAGI. The CDR3 protein is CASSFGQGLNSPLHF. DNA of the CDR3: TGTGCCAGCAGTTTCGGACAGGGGCTCAATTCACCCCTCCACTTT.

This rearrangement joins TRBV19 to TRBJ2-2, with TRBD2 matching 10 bases. This CDR3 region has 16 residues. Germline V gives CDR1 LNHDA, CDR2 SQIVND (reference sequence). The V segment lost 1 base and the J segment 3 bases; nucleotides outside the gene matches: 2. CDR3 in amino acids: CASSIGTSGYTGELFF. CDR3 sequence (DNA): TGTGCCAGTAGTATAGGGACTAGCGGTTACACCGGGGAGCTGTTTTTT.